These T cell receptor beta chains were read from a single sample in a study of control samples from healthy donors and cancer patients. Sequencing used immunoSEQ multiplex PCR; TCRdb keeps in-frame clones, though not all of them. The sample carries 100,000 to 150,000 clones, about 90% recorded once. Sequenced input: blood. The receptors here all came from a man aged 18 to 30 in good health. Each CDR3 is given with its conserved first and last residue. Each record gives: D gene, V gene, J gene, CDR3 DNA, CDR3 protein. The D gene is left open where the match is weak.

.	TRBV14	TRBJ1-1	TGTGCCAGCAGCGAAGGGTCGTACACTGAAGCTTTCTTT	CASSEGSYTEAFF
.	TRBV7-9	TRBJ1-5	TGTGCCAGCAGCTCTGCGAGTCAGCCCCAGCATTTT	CASSSASQPQHF
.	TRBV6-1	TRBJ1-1	TGTGCCAGCAGTGAACCAGGCACTGAAGCTTTCTTT	CASSEPGTEAFF
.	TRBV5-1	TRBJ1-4	TGCGCCAGCAGCGAGGGACGACGGGAAAAACTGTTTTTT	CASSEGRREKLFF
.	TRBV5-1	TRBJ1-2	TGCGCCAGCAGTCCAGGGAAGGACTATGGCTACACCTTC	CASSPGKDYGYTF
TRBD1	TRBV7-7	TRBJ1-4	TGTGCTAGCAGCTTAGTAGGCCCCCCGACAGGACAGGGGGGTGAAAAACTGTTTTTT	CASSLVGPPTGQGGEKLFF
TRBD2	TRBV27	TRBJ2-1	TGTGCCAGCAGTTTAACTAGCGGATACAATGAGCAGTTCTTC	CASSLTSGYNEQFF
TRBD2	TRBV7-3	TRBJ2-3	TGTGCCAGCAGCTTACTAGCGGCCCTAGGAGATACGCAGTATTTT	CASSLLAALGDTQYF
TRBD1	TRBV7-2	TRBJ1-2	TGTGCCAGCAGCTTAAACGACAGGGGAGGCTACACCTTC	CASSLNDRGGYTF
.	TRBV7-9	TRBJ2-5	TGTGCCAGCAGCGTAGGAGGGCGGGAGACCCAGTACTTC	CASSVGGRETQYF
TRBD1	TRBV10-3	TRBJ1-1	TGTGCCATCAGTGGGACAAAGGGGGGACAGGGGGTCTTCAACGAAGCTTTCTTT	CAISGTKGGQGVFNEAFF
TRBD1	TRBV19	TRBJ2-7	TGTGCCAGTAGTACGCACCCGGGACAGAGATCTTACGAGCAGTACTTC	CASSTHPGQRSYEQYF
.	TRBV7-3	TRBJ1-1	TGTGCCAGCAGCCCTCGATCGGGGAACACTGAAGCTTTCTTT	CASSPRSGNTEAFF
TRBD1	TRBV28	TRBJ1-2	TGTGCCAGCATGGGGGACAGGGGGCGAACTAACTATGGCTACACCTTC	CASMGDRGRTNYGYTF